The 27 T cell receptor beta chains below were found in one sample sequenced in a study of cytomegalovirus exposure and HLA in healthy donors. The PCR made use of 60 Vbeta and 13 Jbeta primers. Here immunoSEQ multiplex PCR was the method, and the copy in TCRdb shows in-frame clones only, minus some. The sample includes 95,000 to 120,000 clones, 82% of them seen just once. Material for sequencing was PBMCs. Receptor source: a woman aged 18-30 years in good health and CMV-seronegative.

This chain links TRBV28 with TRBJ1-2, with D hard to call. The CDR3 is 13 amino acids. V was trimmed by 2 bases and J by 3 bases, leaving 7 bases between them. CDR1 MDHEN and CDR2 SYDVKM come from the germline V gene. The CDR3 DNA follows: TGTGCCAGCAGTTTAAAACATTACTATGGCTACACCTTC. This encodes CASSLKHYYGYTF.

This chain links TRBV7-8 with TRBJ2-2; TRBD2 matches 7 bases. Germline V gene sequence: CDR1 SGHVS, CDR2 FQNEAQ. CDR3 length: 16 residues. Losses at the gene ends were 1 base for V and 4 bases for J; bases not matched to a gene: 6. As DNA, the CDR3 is TGTGCCAGCAGCTTAGTGGGGGGGACCGGCACCGGGGAGCTGTTTTTT. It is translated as CASSLVGGTGTGELFF.

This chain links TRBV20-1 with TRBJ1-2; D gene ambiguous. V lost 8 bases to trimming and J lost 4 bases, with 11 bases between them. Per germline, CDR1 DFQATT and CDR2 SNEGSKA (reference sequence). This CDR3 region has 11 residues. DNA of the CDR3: TGCAGTCCCCTCTATGGCTATGGCTACACCTTC. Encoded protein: CSPLYGYGYTF.

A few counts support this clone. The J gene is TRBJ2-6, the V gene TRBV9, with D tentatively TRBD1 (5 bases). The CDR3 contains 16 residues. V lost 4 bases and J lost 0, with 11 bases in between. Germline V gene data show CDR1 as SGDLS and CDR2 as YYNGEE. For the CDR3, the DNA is TGTGCCAGCAGCTTCCCCAGGGACTCTGGGGCCAACGTCCTGACTTTC. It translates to CASSFPRDSGANVLTF.

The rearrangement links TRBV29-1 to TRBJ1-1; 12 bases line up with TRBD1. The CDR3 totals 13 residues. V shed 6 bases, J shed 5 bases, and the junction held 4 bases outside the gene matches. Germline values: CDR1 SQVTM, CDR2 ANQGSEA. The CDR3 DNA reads TGCAGCGTCGGGACAGGGGGCGGGACTGAAGCTTTCTTT. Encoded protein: CSVGTGGGTEAFF.

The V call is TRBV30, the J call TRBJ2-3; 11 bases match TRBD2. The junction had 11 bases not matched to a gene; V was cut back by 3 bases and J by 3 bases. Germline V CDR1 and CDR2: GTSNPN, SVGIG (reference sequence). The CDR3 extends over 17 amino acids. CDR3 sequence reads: CAWRGLLAGGETDTQYF. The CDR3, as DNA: TGTGCCTGGAGGGGCCTTCTAGCGGGGGGAGAGACAGATACGCAGTATTTT.

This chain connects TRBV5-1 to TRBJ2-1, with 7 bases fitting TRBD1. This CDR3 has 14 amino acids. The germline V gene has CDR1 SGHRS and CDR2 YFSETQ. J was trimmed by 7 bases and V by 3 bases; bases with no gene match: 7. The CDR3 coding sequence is TGCGCCAGCAGCTCGACAGGGAGTTGGAATGAGCAGTTCTTC. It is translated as CASSSTGSWNEQFF.

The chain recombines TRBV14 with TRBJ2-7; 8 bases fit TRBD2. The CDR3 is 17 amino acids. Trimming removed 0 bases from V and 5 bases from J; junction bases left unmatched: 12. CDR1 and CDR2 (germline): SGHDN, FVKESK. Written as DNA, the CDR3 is TGTGCCAGCAGCCAAGATAAAGGGAGCGGGAGTCACCACGAGCAGTACTTC. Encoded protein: CASSQDKGSGSHHEQYF.

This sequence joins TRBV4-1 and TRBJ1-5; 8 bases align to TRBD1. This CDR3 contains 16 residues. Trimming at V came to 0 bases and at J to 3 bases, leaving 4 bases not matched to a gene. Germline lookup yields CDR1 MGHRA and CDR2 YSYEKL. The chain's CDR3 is CASSQDTTGVNQPQHF. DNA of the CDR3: TGCGCCAGCAGCCAAGACACGACAGGGGTCAATCAGCCCCAGCATTTT.

In DNA form, the CDR3 reads TGTGCCAGCAGCTTAGCTACAGGGTCCGGGACTGAAGCTTTCTTT. Amino acids: CASSLATGSGTEAFF. This chain uses TRBV7-2 with TRBJ1-1, with a possible D match to TRBD1 (6 bases). The CDR3 contains 15 residues. The V gene lost 0 bases and the J gene lost 5 bases, with 13 bases spanning the gap. Looked up from germline, CDR1 is SGHTA and CDR2 is FQGNSA.

The CDR3, as DNA: TGCGCCAGCAGCTTGCCCGGGACATCAAACACCATATATTTT. Amino acids: CASSLPGTSNTIYF. This chain uses TRBV5-1 with TRBJ1-3, with a weak D call TRBD1 (6 bases). CDR1 is SGHRS, CDR2 YFSETQ, per germline. V was trimmed by 1 base and J by 6 bases, leaving 11 bases between them. CDR3 size: 14 residues.

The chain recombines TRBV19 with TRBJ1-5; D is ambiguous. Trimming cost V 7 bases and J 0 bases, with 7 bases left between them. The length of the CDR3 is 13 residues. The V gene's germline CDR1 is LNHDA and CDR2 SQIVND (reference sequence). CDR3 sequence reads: CASTPYSNQPQHF. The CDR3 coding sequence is TGTGCCAGTACCCCCTATAGCAATCAGCCCCAGCATTTT.

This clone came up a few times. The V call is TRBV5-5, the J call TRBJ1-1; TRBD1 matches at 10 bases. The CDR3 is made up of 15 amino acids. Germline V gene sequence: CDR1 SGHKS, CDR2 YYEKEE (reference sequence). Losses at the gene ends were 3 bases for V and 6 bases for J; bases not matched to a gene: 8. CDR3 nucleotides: TGTGCCAGCAGCTCGCGCTGGGGACAGGGGTCTGAAGCTTTCTTT. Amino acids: CASSSRWGQGSEAFF.

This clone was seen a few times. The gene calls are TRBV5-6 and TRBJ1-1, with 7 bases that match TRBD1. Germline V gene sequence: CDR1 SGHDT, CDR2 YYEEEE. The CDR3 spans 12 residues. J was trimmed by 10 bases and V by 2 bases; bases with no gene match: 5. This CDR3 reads CASSFSSGGAFF. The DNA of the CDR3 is TGTGCCAGCAGCTTTAGTTCAGGGGGAGCTTTCTTT.

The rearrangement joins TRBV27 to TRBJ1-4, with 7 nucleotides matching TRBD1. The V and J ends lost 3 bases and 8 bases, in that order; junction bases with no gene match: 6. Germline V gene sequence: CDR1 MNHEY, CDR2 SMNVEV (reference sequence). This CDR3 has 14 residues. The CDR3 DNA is TGTGCCAGCAGTTTGTATAGGGGGCAGGAAAAACTGTTTTTT. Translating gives CASSLYRGQEKLFF.

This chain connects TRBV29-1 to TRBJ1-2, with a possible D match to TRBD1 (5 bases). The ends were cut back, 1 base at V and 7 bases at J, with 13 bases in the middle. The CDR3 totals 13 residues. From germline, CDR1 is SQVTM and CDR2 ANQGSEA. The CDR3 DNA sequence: TGCAGCGTTGAAGGACAGTCCGGGGGTGGCTACACCTTC. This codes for CSVEGQSGGGYTF.

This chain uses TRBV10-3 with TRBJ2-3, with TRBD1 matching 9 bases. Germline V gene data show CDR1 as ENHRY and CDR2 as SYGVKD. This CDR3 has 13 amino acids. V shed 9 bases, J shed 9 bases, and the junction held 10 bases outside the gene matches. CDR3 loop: CAITGGELSTQYF. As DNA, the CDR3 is TGTGCCATAACAGGGGGCGAGTTGAGCACGCAGTATTTT.

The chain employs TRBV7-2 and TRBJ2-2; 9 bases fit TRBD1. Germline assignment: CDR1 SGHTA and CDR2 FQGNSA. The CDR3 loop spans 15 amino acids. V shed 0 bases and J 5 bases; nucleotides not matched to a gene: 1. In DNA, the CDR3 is TGTGCCAGCAGCTTAGCGACAGGGGGGACCGGGGAGCTGTTTTTT. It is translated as CASSLATGGTGELFF.

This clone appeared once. CDR3 DNA: TGTGCCAGCAGTTCACCCTCCACCAGGGTGGAAGCTTTCTTT. Amino acid sequence: CASSSPSTRVEAFF. The genes are TRBV6-5 and TRBJ1-1, with D perhaps TRBD1 (5 bases). The V gene lost 4 bases and the J gene lost 8 bases, with 17 bases spanning the gap. Germline V gives CDR1 MNHEY, CDR2 SVGAGI. The CDR3 has 14 amino acids.

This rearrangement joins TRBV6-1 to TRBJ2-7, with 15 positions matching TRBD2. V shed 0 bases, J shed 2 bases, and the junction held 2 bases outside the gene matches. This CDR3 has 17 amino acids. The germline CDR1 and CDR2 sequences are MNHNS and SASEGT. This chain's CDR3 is CASSEARTSGRAYEQYF. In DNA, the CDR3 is TGTGCCAGCAGTGAAGCGAGGACTAGCGGGAGGGCCTACGAGCAGTACTTC.

DNA for the CDR3: TGTGCCAGCAGCCCCGGGACTAGCGGTCCCCACGAGCAGTACTTC. This gives the protein CASSPGTSGPHEQYF. This chain joins TRBV2 and TRBJ2-7, with 11 bases that match TRBD2. Trimming removed 6 bases from V and 5 bases from J; junction bases left unmatched: 9. The CDR3 is made up of 15 amino acids. CDR1 and CDR2 from the germline V gene are SNHLY and FYNNEI.

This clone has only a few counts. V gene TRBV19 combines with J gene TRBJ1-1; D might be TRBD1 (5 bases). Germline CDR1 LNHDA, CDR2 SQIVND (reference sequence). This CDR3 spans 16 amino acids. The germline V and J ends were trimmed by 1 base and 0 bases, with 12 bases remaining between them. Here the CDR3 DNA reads TGTGCCAGTAGTATAGGTCCAGGGCGTATGAACACTGAAGCTTTCTTT. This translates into CASSIGPGRMNTEAFF.

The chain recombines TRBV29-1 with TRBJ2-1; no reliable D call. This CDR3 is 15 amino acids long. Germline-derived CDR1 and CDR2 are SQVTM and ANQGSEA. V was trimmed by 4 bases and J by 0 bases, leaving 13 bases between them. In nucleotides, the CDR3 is TGCAGCGTTGTGTACCGCGGCCGCTCCTACAATGAGCAGTTCTTC. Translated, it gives CSVVYRGRSYNEQFF.

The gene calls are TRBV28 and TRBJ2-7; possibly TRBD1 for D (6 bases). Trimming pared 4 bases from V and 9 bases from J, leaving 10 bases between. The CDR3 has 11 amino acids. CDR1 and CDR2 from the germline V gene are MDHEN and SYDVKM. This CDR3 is CASSSSGVQYF. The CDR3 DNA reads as TGTGCCAGCAGTTCATCAGGGGTGCAGTACTTC. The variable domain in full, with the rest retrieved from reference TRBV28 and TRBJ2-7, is DVKVTQSSRYLVKRTGEKVFLECVQDMDHENMFWYRQDPGLGLRLIYFSYDVKMKEKGDIPEGYSVSREKKERFSLILESASTNQTSMYLCASSSSGVQYFGPGTRLTVT.

CDR3 sequence reads: CSVEGGLGVPTKGYTF. CDR3 nucleotides: TGCAGCGTTGAGGGGGGGCTCGGGGTACCAACTAAAGGCTACACCTTC. This rearrangement joins TRBV29-1 to TRBJ1-2, with D possibly matching TRBD1 (6 bases). Looked up from germline, CDR1 is SQVTM and CDR2 is ANQGSEA. This CDR3 has 16 amino acids. Trimming removed 3 bases at V and 8 bases at J, with 25 bases between. The full variable domain, with the rest looked up from reference TRBV29-1 and TRBJ1-2, is SAVISQKPSRDICQRGTSLTIQCQVDSQVTMMFWYRQQPGQSLTLIATANQGSEATYESGFVIDKFPISRPNLTFSTLTVSNMSPEDSSIYLCSVEGGLGVPTKGYTFGSGTRLTVV.

The CDR3 reads CASSLYSGGHQPQHF. The CDR3 DNA reads TGTGCCAGCAGCTTATATTCAGGGGGCCATCAGCCCCAGCATTTT. The V call is TRBV5-8, the J call TRBJ1-5; 8 bases agree with TRBD1. The germline gives CDR1 SGHTS, CDR2 YDEGEE. J lost 5 bases, V lost 2 bases, and 6 bases had no gene match. CDR3 size: 15 residues.

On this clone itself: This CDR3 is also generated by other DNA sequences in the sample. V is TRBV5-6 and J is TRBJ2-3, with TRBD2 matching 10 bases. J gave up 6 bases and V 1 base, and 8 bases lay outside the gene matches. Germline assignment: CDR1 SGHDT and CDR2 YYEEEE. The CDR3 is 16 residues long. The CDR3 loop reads CASSLSLAGVADTQYF. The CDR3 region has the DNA TGTGCCAGCAGCTTGTCTCTAGCGGGAGTCGCGGATACGCAGTATTTT.